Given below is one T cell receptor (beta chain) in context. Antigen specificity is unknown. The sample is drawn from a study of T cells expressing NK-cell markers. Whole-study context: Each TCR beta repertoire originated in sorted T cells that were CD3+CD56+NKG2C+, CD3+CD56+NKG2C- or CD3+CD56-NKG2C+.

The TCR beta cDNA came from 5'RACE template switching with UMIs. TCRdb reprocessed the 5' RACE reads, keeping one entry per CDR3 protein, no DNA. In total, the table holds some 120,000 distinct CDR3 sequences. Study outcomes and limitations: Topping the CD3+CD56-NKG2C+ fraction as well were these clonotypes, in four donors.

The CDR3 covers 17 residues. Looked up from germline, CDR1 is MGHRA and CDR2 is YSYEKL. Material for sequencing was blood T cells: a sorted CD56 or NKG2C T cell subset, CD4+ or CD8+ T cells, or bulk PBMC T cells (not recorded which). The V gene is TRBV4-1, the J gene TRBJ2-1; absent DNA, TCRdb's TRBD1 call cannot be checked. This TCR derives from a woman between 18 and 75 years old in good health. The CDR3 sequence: CASSQDQGAWDYNEQFF.